The present TCR beta chain was sequenced within a study of cytomegalovirus exposure and HLA in healthy donors. The wider study: Earlier results showed some 120 million unique TCR beta sequences derived from roughly 180 million T cells.

Donors in the study were healthy people who gave bone marrow. It was with 60 Vbeta and 13 Jbeta primers that the PCR ran. Sequenced by immunoSEQ multiplex PCR; TCRdb stores in-frame clones only, minus some. In the table there are about 130,000 clones, 80% to 90% of which are singletons. Whole-study findings and limits: Later work found that TCR association rates differed between HLA loci; DRB1 had the most and HLA-C the fewest. An analysis done earlier found most TCR beta V segments productive about 87% or about 30% of the time.

The CDR3 is 13 residues long. Between the trimmed V and J ends, which lost 8 bases and 9 bases, there was a span of 14 bases. Germline V gene lookup returns CDR1 SNHLY and CDR2 FYNNEI. For this clone: The antigen is not known.

The source is a man in his forties or fifties in good health and CMV-seronegative. The sequenced material came from PBMCs. The chain is built from TRBV2 and TRBJ1-6; D is unresolved. CDR3 protein: CASRVIGFSPLHF. CDR3 sequence (DNA): TGTGCCAGCCGAGTAATCGGGTTTTCACCCCTCCACTTT.